This T cell receptor beta chain was found in a study of Ad26.COV2.S vaccination and SARS-CoV-2 variants. This CDR3 has 15 amino acids. Trimming stripped 6 bases from V and 0 bases from J, with 15 bases between. The germline gives CDR1 LNHDA, CDR2 SQIVND (reference sequence). Clones were read by immunoSEQ multiplex PCR, and TCRdb kept only the in-frame ones, dropping some. Of hundreds of thousands of clones detected, roughly nine tenths appear once; the ten largest clones hold approximately 1.5%. The treatment denotes: roughly 20 received Ad26.COV2.S at low or high dose, single or two shots; about 5 received placebo; per-sample allocation not given. Each sample was drawn 63 days after the first injection (of vaccine or placebo).

Sequencing used peripheral blood, obtained in a trial of Ad26.COV2.S vaccine versus placebo. The chain is built from TRBV19 and TRBJ2-7, with TRBD1 as a possible D gene (6 bases). This clonotype originated in a person aged 18-60 years who received the Ad26.COV2.S COVID-19 vaccine or a placebo. The CDR3: CASSVQGTSSYEQYF. CDR3 coding DNA: TGTGCCAGTAGCGTACAGGGTACAAGCTCCTACGAGCAGTACTTC.